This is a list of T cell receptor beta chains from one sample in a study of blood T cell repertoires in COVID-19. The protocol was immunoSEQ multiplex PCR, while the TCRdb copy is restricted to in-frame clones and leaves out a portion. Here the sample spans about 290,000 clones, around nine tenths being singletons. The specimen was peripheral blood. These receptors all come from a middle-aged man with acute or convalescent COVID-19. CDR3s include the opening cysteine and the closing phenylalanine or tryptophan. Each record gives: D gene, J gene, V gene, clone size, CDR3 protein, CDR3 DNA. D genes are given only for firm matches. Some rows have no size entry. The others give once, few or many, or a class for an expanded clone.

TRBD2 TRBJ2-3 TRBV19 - CASSFRLAGGTDTQYF TGTGCCAGTAGTTTCCGACTAGCGGGGGGCACAGATACGCAGTATTTT
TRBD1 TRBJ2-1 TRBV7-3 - CASSSRTGAFDEQFF TGTGCCAGCAGCTCCCGGACAGGGGCCTTCGATGAGCAGTTCTTC
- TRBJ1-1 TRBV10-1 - CASSESSGRVEAFF TGCGCCAGCAGTGAGTCTTCGGGGAGGGTTGAAGCTTTCTTT
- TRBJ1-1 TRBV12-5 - CASGQDTNMNTEAFF TGTGCTAGTGGTCAGGACACCAACATGAACACTGAAGCTTTCTTT
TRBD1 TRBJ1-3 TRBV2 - CASRQSFTGVTGNTIYF TGTGCCAGCAGGCAATCCTTCACAGGGGTGACTGGAAACACCATATATTTT
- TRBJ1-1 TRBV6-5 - CASGQGRFGTEAFF TGTGCCAGCGGACAAGGGCGATTCGGGACTGAAGCTTTCTTT
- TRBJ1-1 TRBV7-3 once CASSPLGGTEAFF TGTGCCAGCAGCCCCTTGGGGGGCACTGAAGCTTTCTTT
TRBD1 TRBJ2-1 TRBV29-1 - CSVGGQVVGEQFF TGCAGCGTTGGGGGACAGGTAGTAGGCGAGCAGTTCTTC
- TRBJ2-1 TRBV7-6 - CASSPMDSATEQFF TGTGCCAGCAGCCCAATGGACAGTGCGACTGAGCAGTTCTTC
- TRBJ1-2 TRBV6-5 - CASRDSLGYGYTF TGTGCCAGCAGGGACAGCCTCGGCTATGGCTACACCTTC
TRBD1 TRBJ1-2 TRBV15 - CATSRDATGAPYGYTF TGTGCCACCAGCAGAGATGCGACAGGGGCACCCTATGGCTACACCTTC
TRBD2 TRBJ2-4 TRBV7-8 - CASSSLRGSGGAAKNIQYF TGTGCCAGCAGCTCGCTACGCGGCTCCGGGGGGGCAGCCAAAAACATTCAGTACTTC
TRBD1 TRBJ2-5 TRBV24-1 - CATSEGDSQETQYF TGTGCCACCAGTGAGGGGGACAGTCAAGAGACCCAGTACTTC
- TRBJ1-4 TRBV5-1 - CASSLGGAGDEKLFF TGCGCCAGCAGCTTGGGGGGAGCGGGAGATGAAAAACTGTTTTTT
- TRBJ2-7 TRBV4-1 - CASSQDRKALPRKRSYEQYF TGCGCCAGCAGCCAAGATAGGAAGGCCCTCCCCAGAAAGAGGAGTTACGAGCAGTACTTC
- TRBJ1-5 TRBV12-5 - CASGSNLGEARGQPQHF TGTGCTAGTGGCTCAAATCTAGGGGAGGCCCGGGGTCAGCCCCAGCATTTT
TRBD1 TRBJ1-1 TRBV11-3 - CASSRDRSMLNTEAFF TGTGCCAGTAGCCGGGACAGGTCTATGTTGAACACTGAAGCTTTCTTT
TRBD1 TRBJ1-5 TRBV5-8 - CASSLEDRGIQPQHF TGTGCCAGCAGCTTGGAAGACAGGGGGATTCAGCCCCAGCATTTT
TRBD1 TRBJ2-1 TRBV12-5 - CASGLVLIGTGGASYNEQFF TGTGCTAGTGGTTTGGTACTTATAGGGACAGGGGGCGCCTCCTACAATGAGCAGTTCTTC
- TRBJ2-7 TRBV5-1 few CASRLRGAENYEQYF TGCGCCAGTCGGTTACGCGGAGCGGAAAATTACGAGCAGTACTTC
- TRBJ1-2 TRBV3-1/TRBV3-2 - CASSQGGQHYGYTF TGTGCCAGCAGCCAAGGGGGGCAGCACTATGGCTACACCTTC
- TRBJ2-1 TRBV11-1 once CASSLGAWNEQFF TGTGCCAGCAGCTTAGGGGCGTGGAATGAGCAGTTCTTC
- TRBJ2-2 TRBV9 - CASSPTVGRGELFF TGTGCCAGCAGCCCGACGGTGGGGCGCGGGGAGCTGTTTTTT
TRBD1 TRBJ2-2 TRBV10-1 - CASSDRGTGLTGELFF TGCGCCAGCAGTGACCGAGGGACAGGACTGACCGGGGAGCTGTTTTTT
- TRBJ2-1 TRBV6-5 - CASSTYNEQFF TGTGCCAGCAGCACCTACAATGAGCAGTTCTTC
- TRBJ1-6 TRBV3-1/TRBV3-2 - CASSPSGVDSPLHF TGTGCCAGCAGCCCGTCAGGGGTAGATTCACCCCTCCACTTT
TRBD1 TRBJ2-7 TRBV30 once CAWSQGALGEQYF TGTGCCTGGAGTCAGGGGGCGCTGGGTGAGCAGTACTTC
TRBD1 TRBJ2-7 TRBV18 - CASSPPGQGLYEQYF TGTGCCAGCTCACCACCGGGACAGGGACTCTACGAGCAGTACTTC
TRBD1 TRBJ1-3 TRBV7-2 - CASSSRTGAGNTIYF TGTGCCAGCAGCTCACGGACAGGGGCTGGAAACACCATATATTTT
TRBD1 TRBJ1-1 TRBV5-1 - CASSLAAGTGGNTEAFF TGCGCCAGCAGCTTGGCCGCCGGGACAGGGGGGAACACTGAAGCTTTCTTT
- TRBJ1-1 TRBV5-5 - CASSFAGTLNTEAFF TGTGCCAGCAGCTTCGCCGGGACACTAAACACTGAAGCTTTCTTT
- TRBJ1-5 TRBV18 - CASSPDRNQPQHF TGTGCCAGCTCACCCGACAGGAATCAGCCCCAGCATTTT
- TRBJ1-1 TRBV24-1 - CATAGRGGSTEAFF TGTGCCACCGCGGGCAGGGGTGGGAGCACTGAAGCTTTCTTT
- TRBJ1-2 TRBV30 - CAWSVPRTANYGYTF TGTGCCTGGAGTGTTCCGAGGACAGCTAACTATGGCTACACCTTC
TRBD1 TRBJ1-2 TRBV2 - CASSRTGEGNYGYTF TGTGCCAGCAGCCGGACAGGGGAAGGGAACTATGGCTACACCTTC
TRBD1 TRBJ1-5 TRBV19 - CASSIWGDSPKDQPQHF TGTGCCAGTAGTATATGGGGGGACAGCCCCAAGGATCAGCCCCAGCATTTT
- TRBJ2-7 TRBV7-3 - CASSPSRGLFHEQYF TGTGCCAGCAGCCCCTCCAGGGGCCTATTCCACGAGCAGTACTTC
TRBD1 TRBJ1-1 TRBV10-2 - CASRTGGPNTEAFF TGCGCCAGCAGAACAGGGGGCCCGAACACTGAAGCTTTCTTT
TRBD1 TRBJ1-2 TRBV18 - CASSPGQGASGYTF TGTGCCAGCTCTCCCGGACAGGGGGCTAGTGGCTACACCTTC
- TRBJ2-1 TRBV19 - CASSNAGASSEQFF TGTGCCAGTAGTAACGCGGGGGCGTCCAGTGAGCAGTTCTTC
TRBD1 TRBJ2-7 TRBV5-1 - CASSSGTGSAEQYF TGCGCCAGCAGTTCCGGGACAGGGTCTGCCGAGCAGTACTTC
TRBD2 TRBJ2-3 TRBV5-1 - CASSHPLAGGASDTQYF TGCGCCAGCAGCCACCCACTAGCGGGGGGGGCGTCAGATACGCAGTATTTT
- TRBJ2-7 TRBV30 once CAWSVQGYSYEQYF TGTGCCTGGAGTGTTCAGGGATACTCCTACGAGCAGTACTTC
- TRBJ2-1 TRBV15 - CATSRVYRDEQFF TGTGCCACCAGCAGAGTATACAGGGATGAGCAGTTCTTC
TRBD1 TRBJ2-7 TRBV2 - CAILLDRASYEQYF TGTGCCATCCTTCTGGACAGGGCGTCCTACGAGCAGTACTTC